The clone carrying this T cell receptor (beta chain) has just a few counts. Its specificity is not known. The CDR3 runs to 17 residues. From germline, CDR1 is MNHEY and CDR2 SMNVEV (reference sequence). Trimming removed 4 bases at V and 5 bases at J, with 23 bases between. Treatment defined: skin biopsy from PPD injection site in Mantoux-positive individual. TCR cDNA received a 3' ligated oligonucleotide that carried a UMI. Skin biopsies came from PPD injection sites in Mantoux-positive individuals. Ligated cDNA underwent four rounds of PCR with nested alpha and beta constant region primers and SP2. Alpha and beta constant region primers primed reverse transcription for blood and skin samples. TCRdb independently ran MiXCR on the UMI-ligation and nested PCR reads; one entry per CDR3 protein. The table has tens of thousands of distinct CDR3 sequences, about 6.2% seen once; the top ten hold approximately 3.3%.

The data were obtained in a study of naive and memory T cell subsets. Study results and caveats: Far more TCRs reportedly came from tuberculin skin test site biopsies. Delayed type IV hypersensitivity infiltration was taken to explain higher tuberculin-site TCR counts.

This chain uses TRBV27 with TRBJ1-2, with D maybe TRBD1 (5 bases). The sample was skin, taken from a tuberculin skin test site. The sequence was obtained from an adult in good health. The CDR3 DNA follows: TGTGCCAGCAGTTCCGGAGCCGCAGGGCCCCCCGGGTATGGCTACACCTTC. Residues: CASSSGAAGPPGYGYTF.